The 21 T cell receptor beta chains below all came from one sample that was sequenced in a study of PD-1 blockade in classical Hodgkin lymphoma. Using immunoSEQ multiplex PCR, the repertoire was profiled, and TCRdb retains in-frame clones only, with some absent. The sample has 6,000 to 9,500 clones; 70% to 80% are singletons. Following autologous stem cell transplantation, relapse occurred in every patient, and exposure to brentuximab vedotin varied. CD4+ T cells were purified from thawed PBMCs by negative selection. The source was CD4+ T cells from blood, collected at baseline. Receptors were obtained from a human donor with classical Hodgkin lymphoma.

This clone was detected a few times. The V and J genes are TRBV2 and TRBJ1-4, with 7 bases that match TRBD1. This CDR3 is 13 amino acids long. The V gene end was trimmed by 6 bases and the J gene end by 5 bases; junction bases not matched to a gene: 3. CDR1 and CDR2 from the germline V gene are SNHLY and FYNNEI. This CDR3 reads CASRGTENEKLFF. Written as DNA, the CDR3 is TGTGCCAGCAGGGGGACAGAGAATGAAAAACTGTTTTTT.

V gene TRBV5-6 combines with J gene TRBJ1-2, with 8 bases identical to TRBD1. V was pared by 0 bases and J by 4 bases, with 5 bases of the junction left unmatched. This CDR3 comprises 15 residues. Germline lookup yields CDR1 SGHDT and CDR2 YYEEEE. The CDR3 bases are TGTGCCAGCAGCTTGGATAGGACAGGGCGCTATGGCTACACCTTC. It codes for CASSLDRTGRYGYTF.

This clone was detected only once. The V gene is TRBV5-1, the J gene TRBJ2-3, with a weak D call TRBD2 (5 bases). Germline values: CDR1 SGHRS, CDR2 YFSETQ. Trimming took 4 bases from V and 1 from J, leaving 10 bases between them. There are 14 residues in the CDR3. CDR3: CASSAVGGTDTQYF. The CDR3 DNA reads TGCGCCAGCAGCGCTGTCGGGGGCACAGATACGCAGTATTTT.

The chain combines TRBV5-6 with TRBJ2-3; 8 bases align to TRBD2. CDR3 length: 15 residues. Germline V lookup: CDR1 SGHDT, CDR2 YYEEEE. V lost 0 bases and J lost 1; bases outside the gene matches: 1. The CDR3, as DNA: TGTGCCAGCAGCTTGGTGGGACTAGGCACAGATACGCAGTATTTT. Translating it yields CASSLVGLGTDTQYF.

This chain connects TRBV27 to TRBJ1-2; D might be TRBD1 (6 bases). V was cut by 5 bases and J by 4 bases, with 8 bases left in between. CDR1 is MNHEY, CDR2 SMNVEV, per germline (reference sequence). The CDR3 has 12 amino acids. CDR3 coding DNA: TGTGCCAGCAGTAAGGGGGGCTATGGCTACACCTTC. Translating gives CASSKGGYGYTF.

This clone was seen a single time. This chain uses TRBV6-1 with TRBJ2-5; 8 positions match TRBD1. The CDR3 has 14 amino acids. The V and J ends lost 2 bases and 8 bases, in that order; junction bases with no gene match: 7. Germline V gene sequence: CDR1 MNHNS, CDR2 SASEGT. CDR3 nucleotide sequence: TGTGCCAGCAGTGAATCGGCAGGGGGCGGTACCCAGTACTTC. Translating it yields CASSESAGGGTQYF.

This clone was found a few times. This chain links TRBV29-1 with TRBJ1-2; 8 nucleotides line up with TRBD1. V lost 8 bases and J lost 4; bases outside the gene matches: 3. Germline values: CDR1 SQVTM, CDR2 ANQGSEA. This CDR3 has 11 amino acids. CDR3 loop: CSLGQGYGYTF. In DNA, the CDR3 is TGCAGCCTAGGACAGGGCTATGGCTACACCTTC.

This chain uses TRBV18 with TRBJ1-3; perhaps TRBD1 as D (5 bases). Trimming shortened V by 3 bases and J by 0 bases, and 9 bases separated the two germline ends. Germline-derived CDR1 and CDR2 are KGHSH and LQKENI. The CDR3 is 15 residues long. CDR3: CASSPGPGSGNTIYF. CDR3 in DNA: TGTGCCAGCTCACCGGGACCGGGCTCTGGAAACACCATATATTTT. The full variable domain, in which reference TRBV18 and TRBJ1-3 provide the parts outside the CDR3, is NAGVMQNPRHLVRRRGQEARLRCSPMKGHSHVYWYRQLPEEGLKFMVYLQKENIIDESGMPKERFSAEFPKEGPSILRIQQVVRGDSAAYFCASSPGPGSGNTIYFGEGSWLTVV.

This rearrangement joins TRBV19 to TRBJ2-1; TRBD2 matches at 14 bases. There are 15 residues in the CDR3. Germline CDR1 and CDR2: LNHDA and SQIVND (reference sequence). The ends lost 5 bases at V and 16 bases at J; junction bases unmatched: 13. The CDR3 bases are TGTGCCAGTAGTGCAGAGACTAGCGGGAGGGCCGGGGAATTCTTC. Residues: CASSAETSGRAGEFF.

This chain connects TRBV30 to TRBJ1-2; 8 bases align to TRBD1. The CDR3 runs 15 residues. Trimming at V came to 2 bases and at J to 8 bases, leaving 13 bases not matched to a gene. CDR1 is GTSNPN and CDR2 is SVGIG in the germline V gene (reference sequence). CDR3 sequence (DNA): TGTGCCTGGAGTTTCGGTTGGCAGGGGGCTGGAGGCTACACCTTC. It translates to CAWSFGWQGAGGYTF.

This sequence joins TRBV5-4 and TRBJ2-2; D unclear. V gave up 4 bases and J gave up 2 bases, with 9 bases separating them. The CDR3 length is 14 residues. In germline, CDR1 is SGHNT, CDR2 YYREEE (reference sequence). The chain's CDR3 is CASSTQANTGELFF. The CDR3 DNA reads as TGTGCCAGCAGCACTCAGGCTAACACCGGGGAGCTGTTTTTT.

The V call is TRBV11-1, the J call TRBJ2-7, with no clear D. The germline CDR1 and CDR2 sequences are SGHAT and FQDESV (reference sequence). V lost 5 bases and J lost 6, with 17 bases in between. The CDR3 extends over 14 amino acids. CDR3 in DNA: TGTGCCAGCAGCCCCCTAGGCAGGCTCGGCGAGCAGTACTTC. Translation: CASSPLGRLGEQYF.

This clone was detected once. The V call is TRBV2, the J call TRBJ2-5; D remains unclear. The germline CDR1 and CDR2 sequences are SNHLY and FYNNEI. Trimming took off 7 bases at V and 3 bases at J, with 12 bases between the two ends. The CDR3 contains 13 residues. The CDR3 nucleotides read TGTGCCAGCAAGCTGCTACCCAAAGAGACCCAGTACTTC. It is translated as CASKLLPKETQYF.

The rearrangement joins TRBV28 to TRBJ2-7, with 9 bases identical to TRBD2. J was trimmed by 2 bases and V by 7 bases; bases with no gene match: 18. CDR1 MDHEN and CDR2 SYDVKM come from the germline V gene. The CDR3 spans 18 residues. This CDR3 is CASKEGRSSGRGAYEQYF. CDR3 nucleotides: TGTGCCAGCAAGGAAGGCAGGAGTAGCGGGAGAGGCGCCTACGAGCAGTACTTC. Full variable domain (remainder filled in from reference TRBV28 and TRBJ2-7): DVKVTQSSRYLVKRTGEKVFLECVQDMDHENMFWYRQDPGLGLRLIYFSYDVKMKEKGDIPEGYSVSREKKERFSLILESASTNQTSMYLCASKEGRSSGRGAYEQYFGPGTRLTVT.

This chain uses TRBV5-1 with TRBJ1-3, with TRBD1 matching over 8 bases. The germline gives CDR1 SGHRS, CDR2 YFSETQ. The junction had 6 bases not matched to a gene; V was cut back by 4 bases and J by 0 bases. This CDR3 region has 16 residues. CDR3 protein: CASSTNGQGSGNTIYF. The CDR3 nucleotides read TGCGCCAGCAGCACTAACGGACAGGGCTCTGGAAACACCATATATTTT.

The J gene is TRBJ2-5, the V gene TRBV5-1; tentatively, D is TRBD1 (6 bases). Germline V gene data show CDR1 as SGHRS and CDR2 as YFSETQ. This CDR3 spans 13 amino acids. V lost 5 bases to trimming and J lost 0 bases, with 8 bases between them. Here the CDR3 reads CASRRQDQETQYF. The DNA of the CDR3 is TGCGCCAGCAGACGACAGGACCAAGAGACCCAGTACTTC.

This rearrangement joins TRBV5-4 to TRBJ2-7; weak D call: TRBD2 (6 bases). Germline loops: CDR1 SGHNT, CDR2 YYREEE (reference sequence). The CDR3 has 14 residues. V was pared by 3 bases and J by 0 bases, with 10 bases between. The CDR3 DNA follows: TGTGCCAGCAGCTCCGACGGGGGCTCCTACGAGCAGTACTTC. Its protein product is CASSSDGGSYEQYF.

The chain carries TRBV2 and TRBJ2-1; D gene ambiguous. The CDR3 loop spans 12 amino acids. The V gene's germline CDR1 is SNHLY and CDR2 FYNNEI. V was pared by 6 bases and J by 8 bases, with 11 bases between. For the CDR3, the DNA is TGTGCCAGCAGCCGTCACTATGATGAGCAGTTCTTC. Translating gives CASSRHYDEQFF.

The chain uses TRBV7-8 and TRBJ1-2; a possible D gene is TRBD1 (5 bases). The CDR3 is made up of 16 amino acids. Germline CDR1 and CDR2: SGHVS and FQNEAQ. Trimming shortened V by 5 bases and J by 5 bases, and 21 bases separated the two germline ends. In nucleotides, the CDR3 is TGTGCCAGCAGCCGCGGTGGGGCAGGGACGTTTTATGGCTACACCTTC. Its translation is CASSRGGAGTFYGYTF.

This clone was counted a single time. The chain employs TRBV7-9 and TRBJ2-3; D is ambiguous. CDR3 length: 13 residues. The germline V gene encodes CDR1 SEHNR and CDR2 FQNEAQ (reference sequence). V was cut by 6 bases and J by 2 bases, with 9 bases left in between. The CDR3 region has the DNA TGTGCCAGCAGGCCTCGGTACACAGATACGCAGTATTTT. Translated, it gives CASRPRYTDTQYF.

V is TRBV5-6 and J is TRBJ1-5, with a weak D call TRBD1 (5 bases). The CDR3 sequence is 15 residues long. Germline V gene lookup returns CDR1 SGHDT and CDR2 YYEEEE. V was pared by 4 bases and J by 3 bases, with 14 bases between. Here the CDR3 reads CASSRRDVFNQPQHF. CDR3 nucleotides: TGTGCCAGCAGCCGTCGGGACGTCTTCAATCAGCCCCAGCATTTT.